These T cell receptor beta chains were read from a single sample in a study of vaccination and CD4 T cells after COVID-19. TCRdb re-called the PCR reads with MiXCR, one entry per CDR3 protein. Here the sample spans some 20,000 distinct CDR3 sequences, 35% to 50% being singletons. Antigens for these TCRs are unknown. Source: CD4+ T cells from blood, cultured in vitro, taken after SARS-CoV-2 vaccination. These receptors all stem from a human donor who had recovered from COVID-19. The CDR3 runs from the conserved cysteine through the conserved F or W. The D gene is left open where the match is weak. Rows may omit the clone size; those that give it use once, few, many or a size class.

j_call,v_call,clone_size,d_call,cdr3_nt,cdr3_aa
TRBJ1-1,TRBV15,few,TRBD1,TGTGCCACCAGCAGAGTATCCGGGACAGGGGGCATAGAAGCTTTCTTT,CATSRVSGTGGIEAFF
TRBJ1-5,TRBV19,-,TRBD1,TGTGCCAGCGCCCAGGACAGGGGGCATCAGCCCCAGCATTTT,CASAQDRGHQPQHF
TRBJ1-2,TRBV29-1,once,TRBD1,TGCAGCGTCTCCGGGACAGACTATGGCTACACCTTC,CSVSGTDYGYTF
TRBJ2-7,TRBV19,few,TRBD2,TGTGCCAGTAGAGATCCCGGGGGGACCTACGAGCAGTACTTC,CASRDPGGTYEQYF
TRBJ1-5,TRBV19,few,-,TGTGCCAGTAGTTCCGTACGGGGAAATCAGCCCCAGCATTTT,CASSSVRGNQPQHF
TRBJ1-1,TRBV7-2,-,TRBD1,TGTGCCAGCAGCGAAGACAGGGGGCGCGGGGAAGCTTTCTTT,CASSEDRGRGEAFF
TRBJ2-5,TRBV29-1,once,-,TGCAGCGTTGATGAGGGCGGGAAGACCCAGTACTTC,CSVDEGGKTQYF
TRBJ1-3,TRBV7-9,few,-,TGTGCCAGCAGCCCCCTCAGTGCAGGGTGGGATGGAAACACCATATATTTT,CASSPLSAGWDGNTIYF
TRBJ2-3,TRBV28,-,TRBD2,TGTGCCAGCAGGCTAAGGACTAGCGGGCAAAGCACAGATACGCAGTATTTT,CASRLRTSGQSTDTQYF
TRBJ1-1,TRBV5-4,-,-,TGTGCCAGCAGCCCCCCAGGTGTTGCAGGCAACACTGAAGCTTTCTTT,CASSPPGVAGNTEAFF
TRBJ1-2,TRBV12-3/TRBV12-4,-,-,TGTGCCAGCACCCGACAGTCTGTCGGCTACACCTTC,CASTRQSVGYTF
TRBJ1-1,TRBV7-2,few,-,TGTGCCACAGCCACCGGGACACCTAACACTGAAGCTTTCTTT,CATATGTPNTEAFF
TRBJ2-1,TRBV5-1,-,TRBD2,TGCGCCAGCAGCTCGCTTTCGGGGGCAGGAGCGGGGGGACTTTCCAATGAGCAGTTCTTC,CASSSLSGAGAGGLSNEQFF
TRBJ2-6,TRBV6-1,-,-,TGTGCCAGCAGTGAAGCGGTTTGGGGAAGTGGGGCCAACGTCCTGACTTTC,CASSEAVWGSGANVLTF
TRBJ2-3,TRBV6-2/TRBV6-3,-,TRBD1,TGTGCCAGCAGTTACGACCGGGACAGATACACAGATACGCAGTATTTT,CASSYDRDRYTDTQYF
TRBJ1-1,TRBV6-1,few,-,TGTGCCAGCAGTGAGCAGTTGAACACTGAAGCTTTCTTT,CASSEQLNTEAFF
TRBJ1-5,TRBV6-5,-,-,TGTGCCAGCAGTTACTCAGCGGGGGGGGCCCAGCATTTT,CASSYSAGGAQHF